These T cell receptor beta chains were read from a single sample in a study of blood T cell repertoires in COVID-19. Using immunoSEQ multiplex PCR, the repertoire was profiled, and TCRdb retains in-frame clones only, with some absent. Of about 200,000 clones listed, approximately 84% are singletons. Sequencing used peripheral blood. The receptors come from a man between 50 and 59 years old with acute or convalescent COVID-19. CDR3s include the opening cysteine and the closing phenylalanine or tryptophan. The D gene is left open where the match is weak. Size tells how often a clone was seen (once, few, many) or the class of an expanded clone, and some rows leave it out.

D gene | clone size | J gene | V gene | CDR3 protein | CDR3 DNA
TRBD1 | . | TRBJ1-6 | TRBV7-9 | CASSTGQGGSPLHF | TGTGCCAGCAGCACGGGACAGGGAGGTTCACCCCTCCACTTT
. | . | TRBJ1-2 | TRBV3-1/TRBV3-2 | CASSQVGRTDGYTF | TGTGCCAGCAGCCAAGTCGGCCGGACTGATGGCTACACCTTC
. | . | TRBJ1-5 | TRBV7-2 | CASSLSGEGNQPQHF | TGTGCCAGCAGCTTATCGGGGGAGGGCAATCAGCCCCAGCATTTT
TRBD1 | . | TRBJ1-2 | TRBV3-1/TRBV3-2 | CASSQRTGALYGYTF | TGTGCCAGCAGCCAACGGACAGGGGCCCTCTATGGCTACACCTTC
TRBD1 | . | TRBJ1-1 | TRBV5-4 | CASSLQGAAYTEAFF | TGTGCCAGCAGCCTGCAGGGGGCAGCTTACACTGAAGCTTTCTTT
. | . | TRBJ1-1 | TRBV19 | CASSEGARAFF | TGTGCCAGTAGTGAAGGGGCGCGAGCTTTCTTT
TRBD1 | few | TRBJ1-1 | TRBV18 | CASSPMTGGRTEAFF | TGTGCCAGCTCACCCATGACAGGGGGTAGGACTGAAGCTTTCTTT
. | . | TRBJ2-1 | TRBV4-1 | CASSPFVGAYNEQFF | TGCGCCAGCAGCCCTTTCGTAGGGGCCTACAATGAGCAGTTCTTC
. | . | TRBJ2-5 | TRBV3-1/TRBV3-2 | CASSRSSGYQETQYF | TGTGCCAGCAGCCGGAGTAGCGGCTACCAAGAGACCCAGTACTTC
TRBD1 | . | TRBJ2-4 | TRBV30 | CAWKGADKNIQYF | TGTGCCTGGAAGGGGGCTGACAAAAACATTCAGTACTTC
. | . | TRBJ1-3 | TRBV2 | CASRYRSFEGNTIYF | TGTGCCAGCAGATACAGGAGCTTTGAAGGAAACACCATATATTTT
TRBD1 | . | TRBJ1-5 | TRBV13 | CASSRGQGINQPQHF | TGTGCCAGCAGCCGGGGACAGGGGATCAATCAGCCCCAGCATTTT
TRBD1 | . | TRBJ1-2 | TRBV27 | CASSARDRIYGYTF | TGTGCCAGCAGTGCGCGGGACAGGATCTATGGCTACACCTTC
. | . | TRBJ2-3 | TRBV5-1 | CASTGQTSTDTQYF | TGCGCCAGCACTGGCCAGACTAGCACAGATACGCAGTATTTT
. | . | TRBJ1-6 | TRBV2 | CASKKVEARINSPLHF | TGTGCCAGCAAAAAGGTCGAGGCACGGATTAATTCACCCCTCCACTTT
. | few | TRBJ1-4 | TRBV19 | CASYNGEKLFF | TGTGCCAGTTATAACGGTGAAAAACTGTTTTTT